Listed here is a single T cell receptor beta chain. Its antigen is not known. The CDR3 runs 20 residues. V lost 0 bases and J 0 bases, leaving 21 bases between the germline ends. Germline loops: CDR1 LGHDT, CDR2 YNNKEL (reference sequence). The sample is drawn from a study of T cells in Graves' hyperthyroidism and ophthalmopathy. Study-wide results and caveats: Peripheral blood also featured most of the thyroid clonotypes expanded above 0.001.

The patients, who ranged from 18 to 65 in age, presented with newly diagnosed hyperthyroidism lasting under 2 months. PBMCs were sourced from about 10 ml fresh peripheral blood. Template material for amplifying TCR beta CDR3 regions consisted of RNA transcripts. TCR CDR3 underwent first-round RT-PCR with the HTBI primer set. TCRdb reprocessed the multiplex PCR reads with MiXCR, giving one entry per CDR3 protein. The sample lists some 720,000 distinct CDR3 sequences; 16% were seen once. This receptor was obtained from a man aged 18-30 years with Graves' hyperthyroidism. Source material: blood. The rearrangement joins TRBV3-1 to TRBJ2-4; D gene ambiguous. CDR3 in DNA: TGTGCCAGCAGCCAAGATGGAGTAGACCAAAAATTACTAGCCAAAAACATTCAGTACTTC. Its translation is CASSQDGVDQKLLAKNIQYF. The full variable domain, in which reference TRBV3-1 and TRBJ2-4 provide the parts outside the CDR3, is DTAVSQTPKYLVTQMGNDKSIKCEQNLGHDTMYWYKQDSKKFLKIMFSYNNKELIINETVPNRFSPKSPDKAHLNLHINSLELGDSAVYFCASSQDGVDQKLLAKNIQYFGAGTRLSVL.